The source of this T cell receptor beta chain is a study of blood T cell repertoires in COVID-19. The germline gives CDR1 KGHSH, CDR2 LQKENI. The CDR3 is 13 residues long. Trimming pared 6 bases from V and 9 bases from J, leaving 17 bases between. Produced via immunoSEQ multiplex PCR; TCRdb's table is partial and in-frame only. The sample includes around 85,000 clones, around 89% of them seen just once. The sequence derives from an elderly woman with active or convalescent COVID-19. The chain carries TRBV18 and TRBJ2-5; tentative D call: TRBD2 (5 bases). The sequencing input was peripheral blood. CDR3 region: CASSITRERPQYF. DNA for the CDR3: TGTGCCAGCTCCATAACGAGGGAGAGGCCCCAGTACTTC. The full variable domain, with the rest looked up from reference TRBV18 and TRBJ2-5, is NAGVMQNPRHLVRRRGQEARLRCSPMKGHSHVYWYRQLPEEGLKFMVYLQKENIIDESGMPKERFSAEFPKEGPSILRIQQVVRGDSAAYFCASSITRERPQYFGPGTRLLVL.